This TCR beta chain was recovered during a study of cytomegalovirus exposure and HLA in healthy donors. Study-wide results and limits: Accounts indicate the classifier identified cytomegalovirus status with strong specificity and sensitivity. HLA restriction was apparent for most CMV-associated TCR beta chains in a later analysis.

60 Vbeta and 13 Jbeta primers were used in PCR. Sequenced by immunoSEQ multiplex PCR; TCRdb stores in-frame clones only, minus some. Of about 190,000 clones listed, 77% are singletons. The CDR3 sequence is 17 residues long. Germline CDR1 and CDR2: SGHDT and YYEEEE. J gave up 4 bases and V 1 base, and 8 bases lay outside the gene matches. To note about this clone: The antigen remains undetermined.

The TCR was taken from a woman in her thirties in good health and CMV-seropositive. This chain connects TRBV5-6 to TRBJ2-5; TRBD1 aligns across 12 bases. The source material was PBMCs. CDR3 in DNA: TGTGCCAGCAGCTTGTCAAGGGACAGGGGGCCTCGAGAGACCCAGTACTTC. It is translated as CASSLSRDRGPRETQYF.